This T cell receptor beta chain originates from a study of CD8 T cells in ankylosing spondylitis. The ends were cut back, 0 bases at V and 6 bases at J, with 15 bases in the middle. The CDR3 runs 16 residues. CDR1 and CDR2 from the germline V gene are LGHNA and YSLEER. Remarks on this clonotype: Antigen specificity is unknown.

Whole-study findings and limits: Earlier work had already found some motif variants in reactive arthritis synovial fluid and blood. What appeared characteristic of ankylosing spondylitis blood was a TCR beta motif of seven to nine highly homologous variants. Reportedly, disease-linked clones are significantly enriched in ankylosing spondylitis patients' matched synovial fluid.

Libraries for TCR beta were made by quantitative 5'-RACE with molecular barcodes. MiXCR, applied by TCRdb to the 5' RACE reads, yields one record per CDR3 protein. The data contain around 220,000 distinct CDR3 sequences, approximately 20% of them singletons. The source of this sequence is a male donor with ankylosing spondylitis. The sequencing input was blood, either unsorted or a sorted T cell fraction (not recorded which). The chain uses TRBV4-3 and TRBJ2-1, with D unresolved. CDR3 sequence (DNA): TGCGCCAGCAGCCAAGAACGGGCCCTTCCTTCCAATGAGCAGTTCTTC. Translation: CASSQERALPSNEQFF.